The 12 T cell receptor beta chains in this list originate from one sample, sequenced in a study of blood T cell repertoires in COVID-19. Clones were sequenced by immunoSEQ multiplex PCR, and TCRdb holds only the in-frame ones, with some missing. The sample lists about 280,000 clones, roughly 88% occurring once. The material sequenced was PBMCs or T cells enriched from blood (not recorded which). Receptors originate from a woman between 25 and 40 years old who had recovered from COVID-19.

This chain uses TRBV28 with TRBJ1-1, with D possibly being TRBD1 (5 bases). With 3 bases removed from V and 3 bases from J, the gap between germline ends came to 8 bases. Per the germline V gene, CDR1 is MDHEN and CDR2 is SYDVKM. The CDR3 has 13 residues. CDR3 in amino acids: CASSFGGDTEAFF. The CDR3, as DNA: TGTGCCAGCAGTTTTGGGGGGGACACTGAAGCTTTCTTT.

DNA for the CDR3: TGTGCCAGCAGAGGTACTCGAGCGGGACAGGGTCGACTACGCAATCAGCCCCAGCATTTT. It codes for CASRGTRAGQGRLRNQPQHF. The chain has TRBV28 and TRBJ1-5; 9 nucleotides align to TRBD1. Germline V lookup: CDR1 MDHEN, CDR2 SYDVKM. The CDR3 totals 20 residues. The junction had 20 bases not matched to a gene; V was cut back by 6 bases and J by 2 bases. The whole variable domain, remainder taken from reference TRBV28 and TRBJ1-5, is DVKVTQSSRYLVKRTGEKVFLECVQDMDHENMFWYRQDPGLGLRLIYFSYDVKMKEKGDIPEGYSVSREKKERFSLILESASTNQTSMYLCASRGTRAGQGRLRNQPQHFGDGTRLSIL.

This clone has only one observation. The chain is built from TRBV27 and TRBJ1-2; the D gene is possibly TRBD1 (5 bases). The CDR3 totals 13 residues. The germline V and J ends were trimmed by 6 bases and 4 bases, with 12 bases remaining between them. The germline gives CDR1 MNHEY, CDR2 SMNVEV (reference sequence). The CDR3 DNA reads as TGTGCCAGCAGCCCGGGGGGGTCCTATGGCTACACCTTC. As protein: CASSPGGSYGYTF.

V usage is TRBV4-2 and J usage is TRBJ1-3; unclear D gene. The CDR3 covers 16 residues. V dropped 1 base and J dropped 0 bases, with 10 bases sitting between them. Germline V gene data show CDR1 as LGHNA and CDR2 as YNFKEQ. The CDR3 DNA reads TGTGCCAGCAGCCAAGCAGTCAGGAACTCTGGAAACACCATATATTTT. Protein product: CASSQAVRNSGNTIYF.

The J gene is TRBJ1-2, the V gene TRBV28, with TRBD1 as a possible D gene (5 bases). Germline V gives CDR1 MDHEN, CDR2 SYDVKM. Deletions cut 11 bases from V and 2 bases from J, with 12 bases between. The length of the CDR3 is 12 residues. The CDR3 coding sequence is TGTGCCCACCGGGGGGGAAACTATGGCTACACCTTC. The encoded protein is CAHRGGNYGYTF.

This sequence joins TRBV9 and TRBJ2-2; 8 bases match TRBD2. Trimming removed 0 bases from V and 4 bases from J; junction bases left unmatched: 5. Germline V lookup: CDR1 SGDLS, CDR2 YYNGEE. There are 16 residues in the CDR3. The CDR3 loop reads CASSVAGGPGTGELFF. DNA for the CDR3: TGTGCCAGCAGCGTAGCGGGAGGGCCTGGCACCGGGGAGCTGTTTTTT.

The V call is TRBV11-2, the J call TRBJ1-1; D may be TRBD1 (6 bases). The ends were cut back, 5 bases at V and 10 bases at J, with 14 bases in the middle. Germline CDR1 and CDR2: SGHAT and FQNNGV. CDR3 length equals 12 residues. In DNA, the CDR3 is TGTGCCAGCAGCCCCAGGGGTGTAAGAGCTTTCTTT. Protein product: CASSPRGVRAFF.

This chain links TRBV2 with TRBJ1-4; TRBD1 matches 7 bases. CDR1 is SNHLY and CDR2 is FYNNEI in the germline V gene. The CDR3 totals 13 residues. V trimming: 8 bases; J trimming: 3 bases; junction bases outside the gene matches: 3. The CDR3 DNA sequence: TGTGCCAGCTCGGGACAGCCTAATGAAAAACTGTTTTTT. Residues: CASSGQPNEKLFF.

This sequence joins TRBV27 and TRBJ2-1; no reliable D call. The length of the CDR3 is 13 residues. The V gene lost 8 bases and the J gene lost 7 bases, with 15 bases spanning the gap. Looked up from germline, CDR1 is MNHEY and CDR2 is SMNVEV (reference sequence). The CDR3 is CASSAWALNEQFF. The CDR3 DNA reads TGTGCCAGCTCCGCCTGGGCGCTGAATGAGCAGTTCTTC.

The chain joins TRBV19 to TRBJ2-2, with TRBD2 identical over 10 bases. The CDR3 is 13 residues long. Germline V gives CDR1 LNHDA, CDR2 SQIVND (reference sequence). With V trimmed by 5 bases and J by 9 bases, 3 bases remained unmatched. Here the CDR3 DNA reads TGTGCCAGTAGTTCTAGCGGGAGAAGGGAGCTGTTTTTT. Translation: CASSSSGRRELFF.

The chain combines TRBV11-3 with TRBJ2-5, with 15 bases that match TRBD2. The V segment lost 5 bases and the J segment 5 bases; nucleotides outside the gene matches: 9. The CDR3 consists of 17 residues. CDR1 and CDR2 from the germline V gene are SGHNT and YENEEA. The CDR3 region has the DNA TGTGCCAGCAGCGAGGGACTAGCGGGGGGTTTCGGGGAGACCCAGTACTTC. The encoded protein is CASSEGLAGGFGETQYF.

The V gene is TRBV30, the J gene TRBJ1-4, with D uncertain. V lost 1 base to trimming and J lost 7 bases, with 10 bases between them. This CDR3 spans 13 amino acids. The germline V gene has CDR1 GTSNPN and CDR2 SVGIG (reference sequence). As DNA, the CDR3 is TGTGCCTGGAGTGAAGGAGTTTTTGAAAAACTGTTTTTT. Its translation is CAWSEGVFEKLFF.